This entry lists 21 T cell receptor beta chains sequenced from one sample in a study of T cells in Graves' hyperthyroidism and ophthalmopathy. RNA transcripts provided the source from which TCR beta CDR3 regions were amplified. Researchers ran a first-round RT-PCR on the TCR CDR3 using the HTBI primer set. TCRdb itself ran the multiplex PCR reads through MiXCR, one entry per CDR3 protein. The sample yields 640,000 or so distinct CDR3 sequences, 13% to 15% seen once. Material: blood. All receptors come from a woman aged 18-29 years with Graves' ophthalmopathy.

In its sample, this clonotype was seen many times. This chain joins TRBV12-3 or TRBV12-4 and TRBJ2-5; tentatively, D is TRBD1 (6 bases). This CDR3 region has 14 residues. Trimming cost V 2 bases and J 5 bases, with 12 bases left between them. The CDR3 loop reads CASSLRRGAETQYF. CDR3 sequence (DNA): TGTGCCAGCAGTTTACGCAGGGGCGCGGAGACCCAGTACTTC.

This clonotype was seen a few times. The chain carries TRBV12-3 or TRBV12-4 and TRBJ2-5; possibly TRBD1 or TRBD2 for D (6 bases each). V was shortened by 5 bases and J by 2 bases, with 15 bases between the two germline ends. CDR3 size: 15 residues. The CDR3 DNA reads as TGTGCCAGCAGTATGGGGGGCGGGGTACAAGAGACCCAGTACTTC. It yields the protein CASSMGGGVQETQYF.

This clonotype was detected many times. V usage is TRBV29-1 and J usage is TRBJ1-1; the D gene is possibly TRBD1 (5 bases). The germline V gene encodes CDR1 SQVTM and CDR2 ANQGSEA. With 6 bases removed from V and 1 base from J, the gap between germline ends came to 12 bases. The length of the CDR3 is 13 residues. CDR3 coding DNA: TGCAGCGTCCGACAGAACTCGAACACTGAAGCTTTCTTT. Encoded protein: CSVRQNSNTEAFF.

This clonotype occurred a few times. This rearrangement joins TRBV30 to TRBJ1-6; D is uncertain. V was cut by 2 bases and J by 11 bases, with 16 bases left in between. Germline V gene data show CDR1 as GTSNPN and CDR2 as SVGIG (reference sequence). CDR3 length: 14 residues. For the CDR3, the DNA is TGTGCCTGGAGTCGGTCCTACCCCCGGGCACCCCTCCACTTT. Translation: CAWSRSYPRAPLHF.

As for this clonotype: Possible read error: a much larger clone is one base away. This sequence joins TRBV7-6 and TRBJ1-1, with D perhaps TRBD1 (5 bases). From germline, CDR1 is SGHVS and CDR2 FNYEAQ. The V and J ends lost 3 bases and 0 bases respectively, with 20 bases between them. This CDR3 has 18 residues. CDR3 loop: CASSLRVRDPGMNTEAFF. CDR3 sequence (DNA): TGTGCCAGCAGCTTGCGGGTCCGGGACCCGGGAATGAACACTGAAGCTTTCTTT.

This clonotype was seen repeatedly, ten times or more. The rearrangement uses TRBV12-5 and TRBJ2-7; TRBD1 is a possible D gene (6 bases). Trimming stripped 6 bases from V and 4 bases from J, with 13 bases between. The CDR3 has 13 amino acids. Germline lookup yields CDR1 LGHNT and CDR2 FRNRAP. CDR3 DNA: TGTGCTAGTGGCCCCGGGACACTGTACGAGCAGTACTTC. Its protein is CASGPGTLYEQYF.

This clonotype was seen many times. The chain joins TRBV7-3 to TRBJ2-1; 7 nucleotides agree with TRBD2. With 3 bases clipped from V and 6 bases from J, the junction kept 14 bases outside the gene matches. Germline assignment: CDR1 SGHTA and CDR2 FQGTGA. The CDR3 length is 17 residues. Here the CDR3 DNA reads TGTGCCAGCAGCTTTATCGGGGGGTTGCAGAGAGGCAATGAGCAGTTCTTC. This codes for CASSFIGGLQRGNEQFF. Supplemented by reference TRBV7-3 and TRBJ2-1, the full variable domain reads GAGVSQTPSNKVTEKGKYVELRCDPISGHTALYWYRQSLGQGPEFLIYFQGTGAADDSGLPNDRFFAVRPEGSVSTLKIQRTERGDSAVYLCASSFIGGLQRGNEQFFGPGTRLTVL.

The gene calls are TRBV20-1 and TRBJ2-3, with 16 nucleotides matching TRBD2. Trimming cost V 3 bases and J 2 bases; bases outside gene matches: 11. Germline V CDR1 and CDR2: DFQATT, SNEGSKA (reference sequence). The CDR3 has 19 residues. Here the CDR3 DNA reads TGCAGTGCTAGGGAGATCATCGGGACTAGCGGGAGGGCCACAGATACGCAGTATTTT. This encodes CSAREIIGTSGRATDTQYF.

In its sample, this clonotype was seen many times. The V call is TRBV24-1, the J call TRBJ2-2, with 10 bases lining up with TRBD2. CDR3 length: 15 amino acids. Germline CDR1 KGHDR, CDR2 SFDVKD. The V and J ends lost 4 bases and 6 bases, in that order; junction bases with no gene match: 4. The DNA for the CDR3 is TGTGCCACCAGTGACCTAGCGGGAGCGGCCGGGGAGCTGTTTTTT. This encodes CATSDLAGAAGELFF.

This clonotype has a handful of counts. The rearrangement uses TRBV18 and TRBJ2-4; 9 bases agree with TRBD2. The junction had 3 bases not matched to a gene; V was cut back by 3 bases and J by 6 bases. This CDR3 is built from 14 residues. Per germline, CDR1 KGHSH and CDR2 LQKENI. The CDR3 sequence: CASSPLAGRNIQYF. The CDR3 coding sequence is TGTGCCAGCTCACCCCTAGCGGGGAGAAACATTCAGTACTTC. Looking up the rest from reference TRBV18 and TRBJ2-4 gives the full variable domain: NAGVMQNPRHLVRRRGQEARLRCSPMKGHSHVYWYRQLPEEGLKFMVYLQKENIIDESGMPKERFSAEFPKEGPSILRIQQVVRGDSAAYFCASSPLAGRNIQYFGAGTRLSVL.

Many counts were recorded for this clonotype. The chain couples TRBV20-1 to TRBJ2-7; possible D gene TRBD1, 5 bases. The length of the CDR3 is 14 residues. With 5 bases removed from V and 1 base from J, the gap between germline ends came to 15 bases. CDR1 and CDR2 (germline): DFQATT, SNEGSKA (reference sequence). CDR3 in amino acids: CSAGSLGPSYEQYF. The DNA for the CDR3 is TGCAGTGCTGGATCACTGGGGCCGTCCTACGAGCAGTACTTC.

This clonotype was observed many times. The chain combines TRBV2 with TRBJ1-1; no definite D call. This CDR3 spans 14 amino acids. Trimming shortened V by 3 bases and J by 9 bases, and 17 bases separated the two germline ends. The V gene's germline CDR1 is SNHLY and CDR2 FYNNEI. The CDR3 sequence is CASSENNGALQAFF. The DNA for the CDR3 is TGTGCCAGCAGTGAGAATAATGGTGCTCTACAAGCTTTCTTT. The full variable domain, completed using reference TRBV2 and TRBJ1-1, is EPEVTQTPSHQVTQMGQEVILRCVPISNHLYFYWYRQILGQKVEFLVSFYNNEISEKSEIFDDQFSVERPDGSNFTLKIRSTKLEDSAMYFCASSENNGALQAFFGQGTRLTVV.

The V gene is TRBV4-1, the J gene TRBJ2-7; no definite D call. Trimming took 5 bases from V and 5 from J, leaving 7 bases between them. Germline V gene lookup returns CDR1 MGHRA and CDR2 YSYEKL. The CDR3 runs 11 residues. CDR3 region: CASSAPNEQYF. CDR3 DNA sequence: TGCGCCAGCAGCGCCCCGAACGAGCAGTACTTC.

This clonotype showed up many times. V usage is TRBV5-1 and J usage is TRBJ2-1, with D possibly matching TRBD1 (6 bases). Germline loops: CDR1 SGHRS, CDR2 YFSETQ. The CDR3 consists of 14 residues. Between the trimmed V and J ends, which lost 4 bases and 6 bases, there was a span of 14 bases. CDR3 DNA: TGCGCCAGCAGCAATTACAGGGTAGGCAATGAGCAGTTCTTC. It codes for CASSNYRVGNEQFF.

In this sample, this clonotype turned up many times. The J gene is TRBJ2-3, the V gene TRBV7-9; tentative D call: TRBD2 (5 bases). CDR3 length: 15 amino acids. V lost 5 bases and J 1 base, leaving 13 bases between the germline ends. The germline V gene has CDR1 SEHNR and CDR2 FQNEAQ (reference sequence). Here the CDR3 DNA reads TGTGCCAGCAGCGCCAGGATGGAGGGCACAGATACGCAGTATTTT. This codes for CASSARMEGTDTQYF.

This clonotype was seen at least ten times. The rearrangement links TRBV7-9 to TRBJ2-7, with TRBD1 matching 9 bases. Trimming took 8 bases from V and 4 from J; bases not matched to a gene: 15. The CDR3 covers 16 residues. CDR1 SEHNR and CDR2 FQNEAQ come from the germline V gene (reference sequence). Here the CDR3 reads CASEGQGDIQPYEQYF. CDR3 DNA: TGTGCCAGCGAGGGACAGGGAGATATACAACCGTACGAGCAGTACTTC.

The chain combines TRBV6-5 with TRBJ1-4; D unclear. This CDR3 is 15 amino acids long. Germline V gene lookup returns CDR1 MNHEY and CDR2 SVGAGI. V was pared by 2 bases and J by 0 bases, with 7 bases between. The DNA of the CDR3 is TGTGCCAGCAGTTACCTGGGATCAACTAATGAAAAACTGTTTTTT. Protein: CASSYLGSTNEKLFF.

This clonotype was seen at least ten times. The rearrangement links TRBV5-1 to TRBJ2-3, with TRBD2 matching over 9 bases. CDR3 size: 16 residues. V was pared by 5 bases and J by 7 bases, with 14 bases of the junction left unmatched. Germline loops: CDR1 SGHRS, CDR2 YFSETQ. The CDR3 DNA follows: TGCGCCAGCAGTACCGGGAGTAGCGGGAGTGTGAATACGCAGTATTTT. Protein product: CASSTGSSGSVNTQYF.

This clonotype was observed at least ten times. V is TRBV7-8 and J is TRBJ2-7, with D unclear. Trimming cost V 5 bases and J 3 bases, with 5 bases left between them. In germline, CDR1 is SGHVS, CDR2 FQNEAQ. The CDR3 loop spans 11 amino acids. The CDR3 nucleotides are TGTGCCAGCAGCAAAGTCTACGAGCAGTACTTC. Amino acid sequence: CASSKVYEQYF.

This clonotype was counted many times. The chain employs TRBV12-3 or TRBV12-4 and TRBJ2-1; D call uncertain. This CDR3 is 14 amino acids long. The V end was cut by 4 bases, the J end by 6 bases, with 13 bases between. The CDR3 coding sequence is TGTGCCAGCAGTTGGAGAACCCTACGCAATGAGCAGTTCTTC. Translating it yields CASSWRTLRNEQFF.

This clonotype was seen repeatedly, ten times or more. The V and J genes are TRBV2 and TRBJ2-4, with 9 bases that match TRBD1. This CDR3 region has 15 residues. The V and J ends lost 5 bases and 6 bases, in that order; junction bases with no gene match: 8. Germline V gene lookup returns CDR1 SNHLY and CDR2 FYNNEI. CDR3 protein: CASSTTGTGRNIQYF. The DNA for the CDR3 is TGTGCCAGCAGTACGACCGGGACAGGGCGAAACATTCAGTACTTC. Together with reference TRBV2 and TRBJ2-4, the CDR3 gives the full variable domain: EPEVTQTPSHQVTQMGQEVILRCVPISNHLYFYWYRQILGQKVEFLVSFYNNEISEKSEIFDDQFSVERPDGSNFTLKIRSTKLEDSAMYFCASSTTGTGRNIQYFGAGTRLSVL.